This TCR beta chain derives from a study of T cell responses to AZD1222 COVID-19 vaccine. Concerning this clone itself: Its antigen is as yet unknown.

V lost 3 bases, J lost 6 bases, and 12 bases lay in between. Germline CDR1 and CDR2: SGHRS and YFSETQ. This CDR3 comprises 13 residues. Study findings and constraints: The peak T cell response came first, and repertoires were sampled only after it. Recipients of AZD1222 seropositive at baseline numbered only 5 or 6.

Profiling relied on immunoSEQ multiplex PCR, and the TCRdb table lists in-frame clones only, not all of them. The sample records more than 140,000 clones, approximately 88% being singletons. The chain links TRBV5-1 to TRBJ1-2; no clear D gene. The source is an adult in good health. Sequenced material: peripheral blood, taken on day 0 of AZD1222 vaccination. CDR3 bases: TGCGCCAGCAGCTCCCTCCCTGGGGATGGCTACACCTTC. Translating it yields CASSSLPGDGYTF.